Listed below are T cell receptor beta chains from one sample, sequenced in a study of post-analysis software for immune sequencing data. TCRdb itself ran the PCR reads through MiXCR, one entry per CDR3 protein. The table has roughly 800,000 distinct CDR3 sequences, just over 45% seen once. Sequencing used blood. The receptors come from a girl between 10 and 17 years old with multiple sclerosis. Both conserved end residues are part of each CDR3. The order of the fields is J gene, V gene, clone size, D gene, CDR3 protein, CDR3 DNA. A D gene is named only where the DNA matches it firmly. Clone size, where shown, is once, few, many, or a class for clones that have expanded.

TRBJ2-3,TRBV6-1,.,.,CASSEVSSSTDTQYF,TGTGCCAGCAGTGAAGTGAGCAGCAGCACAGATACGCAGTATTTT
TRBJ1-2,TRBV10-3,few,.,CAIRRQAPNYGYTF,TGTGCCATCAGAAGACAGGCCCCTAACTATGGCTACACCTTC
TRBJ1-4,TRBV12-3/TRBV12-4,.,TRBD1,CASSLDRGPNEKLFF,TGTGCCAGCAGTTTGGACAGGGGGCCTAATGAAAAACTGTTTTTT
TRBJ2-1,TRBV5-6,.,.,CASSLTVGAIQFF,TGTGCCAGCAGCTTGACCGTGGGGGCCATACAGTTCTTC
TRBJ2-7,TRBV20-1,.,TRBD2,CSATLAGGSYEQYF,TGCAGTGCTACTCTAGCGGGAGGATCCTACGAGCAGTACTTC
TRBJ2-1,TRBV12-5,few,TRBD2,CASGLAGFGNEQFF,TGTGCTAGTGGACTAGCGGGATTCGGCAATGAGCAGTTCTTC
TRBJ2-7,TRBV4-3,.,TRBD1,CASSQDTWQGAYEQYF,TGCGCCAGCAGCCAAGATACGTGGCAGGGGGCCTACGAGCAGTACTTC
TRBJ1-2,TRBV7-3,.,TRBD1,CASSPGDRFNYGYTF,TGTGCCAGCAGCCCCGGGGACAGGTTTAACTATGGCTACACCTTC
TRBJ2-7,TRBV19,.,TRBD1,CASSIGTGDEQYF,TGTGCCAGTAGTATAGGGACAGGGGACGAGCAGTACTTC
TRBJ1-2,TRBV7-2,.,TRBD1,CASSEGQGGYGYTF,TGTGCCAGCAGCGAGGGACAGGGCGGATATGGCTACACCTTC
TRBJ1-2,TRBV20-1,.,.,CSARVLGGYTF,TGCAGTGCTAGAGTGTTAGGTGGCTACACCTTC
TRBJ2-1,TRBV29-1,.,.,CSVEWTTSYNEQFF,TGCAGCGTTGAATGGACTACTTCCTACAATGAGCAGTTCTTC
TRBJ2-3,TRBV11-1,.,.,CASSQTSYERLVTDTQYF,TGTGCCAGCAGCCAGACATCGTACGAGAGACTAGTCACAGATACGCAGTATTTT
TRBJ2-3,TRBV2,.,.,CASIPARVTDTQYF,TGTGCCAGCATTCCAGCGCGCGTCACAGATACGCAGTATTTT
TRBJ2-3,TRBV24-1,few,TRBD2,CATSDRTSGSDTQYF,TGTGCCACCAGTGACAGGACTAGCGGGAGCGATACGCAGTATTTT